This T cell receptor (beta chain) was found in a study of beta chain features in type 1 diabetes (dated by TCRdb to the late 2010s). Study-wide context: No differences in mean age, gender distribution, total cell number or subset yield were found between patients and healthy donors. Whereas all 30 or so donors provided naive and central memory subsets, regulatory and stem cell-like memory subsets were isolated from just 8 patients and roughly 8 healthy donors. The study compared the TCRB repertoires of sorted circulating CD4+ T cell subsets in recently diagnosed type 1 diabetes patients with those in matched healthy donors. A total of under 140,000,000 sorted cells were examined across all samples, and the number of cells per subset was strongly correlated with RNA yield.

General study outcomes and caveats: Type 1 diabetes patients showed a moderate but significant shortening of TCRB CDR3 length in all four CD4+ subsets. Sequencing cDNA rather than genomic DNA could over-represent highly expressing activated cells, although activation and CD3 levels did not differ between groups. HLA sub-analyses involved small numbers of individuals, so any influence of HLA type on TCRB rearrangement remained unresolved. Shorter templates might be favored by PCR, yet because patient and control samples were amplified and corrected together, any such skew would affect both groups equally. At VDJ recombination sites, patients with type 1 diabetes made fewer insertions and deleted more nucleotides, a pattern implying thymic rearrangement abnormalities. Naive, central memory and regulatory TCRB repertoires appeared to be more similar among patients than among healthy donors.

A single peripheral blood draw of 95 to 150 mL on average was collected from each donor into heparinised tubes. Naive, central memory, regulatory and stem cell-like memory CD4+ T cells were sorted on a BD FACSAria II using a panel including CD45RO, CCR7, CD25, CD127, CD95 and CD27. A purity above 98% was achieved for all sorted populations. PBMCs were separated immediately by Lymphoprep density gradient centrifugation and were stained directly, without being cultured. So that batch effects would be minimized, each experiment stained and sorted samples in pairs, pairing one healthy donor with one patient. V is reduced by 0 bases and J by 7 bases, leaving a spacing of 11 bases between them. Taken from the germline V gene (reference sequence), the CDR1 and CDR2 loops are SGHNT and YYREEE. The CDR3 goes from the cysteine to the phenylalanine over 14 residues. The retained sequence is limited to the CDR3, 42 bases, with the frame set at the first base.

All of the isolated RNA was reverse transcribed with the High Capacity cDNA Reverse Transcription Kit, so expressed TCRB transcripts were sequenced. Deep immunoSEQ sequencing was performed on naive, central memory and regulatory T cell samples, with an average of about 4 million total reads per sample. Sorted cells were lysed in RLT buffer, and RNA was extracted using DNase-treated RNeasy Micro or Mini kits according to cell number. Each cell subset was processed on its own to prevent cross-contamination, while patient and healthy donor samples were processed together. TCRB sequences were amplified from cDNA with the immunoSEQ multiplex PCR, producing 87-bp fragments spanning the CDR3 region. Sequencing of the amplicons was performed on the Illumina HiSeq platform. In the source study's methods: PCR bias was corrected computationally using synthetic template baselines, and reads within Hamming distance 2 were collapsed, with unmergeable singletons discarded. Reads were aligned to IMGT to assign V, D and J genes, CDR3 length, and insertions or deletions at six rearrangement sites. Within each subset, clonotype counts were normalized to sorted cell number, and only after that were true diversity and Gini coefficients computed with the tcR R package. The overlap coefficient, calculated on TCRB nucleotide sequences, was used to measure repertoire sharing. Out-of-frame TCRB sequences from naive cells were analyzed to stand in for the pre-selection repertoire. Imported from immuneACCESS, the table was reduced by TCRdb to in-frame sequences with V and J called. These copies leave out some clones; in studies compared against another copy, an unresolved V gene accounts for under half, and the cause of the remainder is not known. V, J and clone size reflect that table, while D and trimming were determined from the DNA. The sample has nearly 700,000 clones on record, roughly 13% of them singletons. Of the sample, approximately 0.02% falls within the top ten clones.

A note on this clone: Its antigen is currently not known. No much larger clone exists at a distance of one base, and base qualities are not known.

The sequenced material came from naive CD4+ T cells from blood. The label giving this sample's cell subset or site can be read as: true naive CD4+ T cells. The receptor comes from a man younger than 35 with type 1 diabetes. The rearrangement combines TRBV5-4 with TRBJ1-5; there is no confident call for the D gene. The CDR3 region has the sequence CASSLDGVAQPQHF. The DNA sequence is as follows: TGTGCCAGCAGCTTGGATGGGGTCGCACAGCCCCAGCATTTT.